One and the same sample provided the 16 T cell receptor beta chains below, sequenced in a study of OX40 agonist ivuxolimab in advanced cancers. Some clones are missing from TCRdb's copy, which holds only in-frame ones; the method was immunoSEQ multiplex PCR. The sample carries 65,000 to 75,000 clones, approximately 80% recorded once. Material: CD4+ or CD8+ T cells sorted from blood, obtained in a trial of the OX40 agonist ivuxolimab. The receptors were sampled from an adult with an advanced solid tumor such as melanoma, head and neck, liver or kidney cancer.

The chain recombines TRBV10-1 with TRBJ1-1, with D possibly matching TRBD1 (6 bases). This CDR3 has 13 residues. Between the trimmed V and J ends, which lost 7 bases and 1 base, there was a span of 10 bases. Germline CDR1 is WNHNN and CDR2 is SYGVQD (reference sequence). CDR3 region: CASTRDKNTEAFF. In DNA form, the CDR3 reads TGCGCCAGCACCCGGGACAAGAACACTGAAGCTTTCTTT.

This clone was seen just once. The rearrangement links TRBV5-1 to TRBJ1-1; D is possibly TRBD1 (5 bases). The CDR3 has 16 residues. V lost 2 bases to trimming and J lost 4 bases, with 18 bases between them. CDR1 and CDR2 (germline): SGHRS, YFSETQ. The CDR3, as DNA: TGCGCCAGCAGCTTTGGGGCGGCCGAAATGGGCACTGAAGCTTTCTTT. It encodes CASSFGAAEMGTEAFF.

The chain uses TRBV12-5 and TRBJ1-2; TRBD1 is a possible D gene (5 bases). The CDR3 runs to 13 residues. Looked up from germline, CDR1 is LGHNT and CDR2 is FRNRAP. V was pared by 6 bases and J by 5 bases, with 13 bases between. The CDR3 sequence is CASGPGTEYGYTF. The CDR3 DNA reads as TGTGCTAGTGGGCCTGGGACGGAGTATGGCTACACCTTC.

The table lists this clone with a few counts. J is TRBJ2-1 and V is TRBV19; D may be TRBD1 or TRBD2 (5 bases each). Per the germline V gene, CDR1 is LNHDA and CDR2 is SQIVND (reference sequence). The CDR3 has 13 residues. With 5 bases removed from V and 9 bases from J, the gap between germline ends came to 14 bases. The CDR3, as DNA: TGTGCCAGTAGTTGGGGGAGAGAGGGTGAGCAGTTCTTC. This codes for CASSWGREGEQFF.

The CDR3 sequence is CAISTGTANSPLHF. In DNA form, the CDR3 reads TGTGCCATTTCGACCGGGACAGCCAATTCACCCCTCCACTTT. The chain joins TRBV2 to TRBJ1-6, with 7 bases matching TRBD1. Germline V CDR1 and CDR2: SNHLY, FYNNEI. This CDR3 region has 14 residues. After removal of 10 bases from V and 7 bases from J, the junction contained 10 bases not matched to a gene. Complete variable domain (other parts from reference TRBV2 and TRBJ1-6): EPEVTQTPSHQVTQMGQEVILRCVPISNHLYFYWYRQILGQKVEFLVSFYNNEISEKSEIFDDQFSVERPDGSNFTLKIRSTKLEDSAMYFCAISTGTANSPLHFGNGTRLTVT.

J is TRBJ2-7 and V is TRBV5-6, with D unclear. The CDR3 sequence is 16 residues long. The germline CDR1 and CDR2 sequences are SGHDT and YYEEEE. V was trimmed by 4 bases and J by 6 bases, leaving 23 bases between them. The CDR3 loop is CASSTVLQPVGSEQYF. The CDR3 nucleotides are TGTGCCAGCAGCACGGTCCTACAGCCAGTCGGCAGCGAGCAGTACTTC.

This chain connects TRBV25-1 to TRBJ2-3; 7 nucleotides line up with TRBD1. The CDR3 spans 16 residues. The germline V gene encodes CDR1 MGHDK and CDR2 SYGVNS. Trimming took 8 bases from V and 1 from J; bases not matched to a gene: 12. The CDR3: CASQEARTGGTDTQYF. The CDR3 DNA is TGTGCCAGCCAAGAAGCCAGAACAGGGGGCACAGATACGCAGTATTTT.

V is TRBV6-1 and J is TRBJ2-1; D might be TRBD1 or TRBD2, each matching 5 bases. The CDR3 consists of 15 residues. Germline V gene data show CDR1 as MNHNS and CDR2 as SASEGT. Trimming removed 4 bases from V and 4 bases from J, with 14 bases in between. The CDR3 region has the DNA TGTGCCAGCAGTGGGGGACGAGGCCTTTACAATGAGCAGTTCTTC. Its translation: CASSGGRGLYNEQFF.

The gene calls are TRBV5-1 and TRBJ2-2; weak D call: TRBD2 (6 bases). Per germline, CDR1 SGHRS and CDR2 YFSETQ. CDR3 size: 15 residues. V lost 2 bases and J lost 5, with 13 bases in between. The chain's CDR3 is CASSLLGGETGELFF. Written as DNA, the CDR3 is TGCGCCAGCAGCTTATTGGGGGGAGAGACCGGGGAGCTGTTTTTT.

This chain links TRBV10-3 with TRBJ2-1, with D unresolved. The germline CDR1 and CDR2 sequences are ENHRY and SYGVKD. Trimming removed 6 bases at V and 0 bases at J, with 6 bases between. The CDR3 runs 13 residues. The CDR3 DNA reads TGTGCCATCAGCGGTGACTCCTACAATGAGCAGTTCTTC. Encoded protein: CAISGDSYNEQFF.

The V and J genes are TRBV7-6 and TRBJ1-5, with a tentative D call TRBD1 (5 bases). CDR3 length: 13 residues. CDR1 is SGHVS, CDR2 FNYEAQ, per germline. V lost 6 bases, J lost 7 bases, and 13 bases lay in between. In DNA form, the CDR3 reads TGTGCCAGCAGTCTAGGGGTTGGGCAGCCCCAGCATTTT. This codes for CASSLGVGQPQHF.

This clone was counted only a few times. The chain couples TRBV11-1 to TRBJ2-5; 7 nucleotides agree with TRBD1. This CDR3 is 17 amino acids long. V was clipped by 1 base and J by 1 base; unmatched bases: 9. CDR1 and CDR2 (germline): SGHAT, FQDESV (reference sequence). In DNA form, the CDR3 reads TGTGCCAGCAGCTTAGGATTTGAGGCAGGGGGCCAAGAGACCCAGTACTTC. Translation: CASSLGFEAGGQETQYF.

This chain joins TRBV18 and TRBJ1-4; TRBD1 matches 11 bases. Germline V gene data show CDR1 as KGHSH and CDR2 as LQKENI. The V gene end was trimmed by 6 bases and the J gene end by 0 bases; junction bases not matched to a gene: 3. CDR3 length equals 16 residues. The CDR3 is CASSRTGGSTNEKLFF. CDR3 in DNA: TGTGCCAGCTCCAGGACAGGGGGCTCAACTAATGAAAAACTGTTTTTT.

The chain combines TRBV7-2 with TRBJ2-3, with D unresolved. Trimming left V 3 bases short and J 2 bases short, with 9 bases between. CDR1 is SGHTA, CDR2 FQGNSA, per germline. The length of the CDR3 is 14 residues. Here the CDR3 DNA reads TGTGCCAGCAGCTTGCGGCCCTACACAGATACGCAGTATTTT. Amino acids: CASSLRPYTDTQYF.

Within the sample, this clone is medium-sized. The rearrangement joins TRBV10-1 to TRBJ1-1; possibly TRBD1 for D (5 bases). Per the germline V gene, CDR1 is WNHNN and CDR2 is SYGVQD (reference sequence). The CDR3 is 15 residues long. V was pared by 11 bases and J by 0 bases, with 19 bases between. CDR3: CAAGVRGSLNTEAFF. The DNA of the CDR3 is TGCGCCGCGGGGGTTCGGGGGAGTCTGAACACTGAAGCTTTCTTT.

The rearrangement joins TRBV5-1 to TRBJ2-7; TRBD2 matches at 12 bases. The CDR3 length is 17 residues. With V trimmed by 5 bases and J by 3 bases, 12 bases remained unmatched. Germline CDR1 reads SGHRS; CDR2 reads YFSETQ. The CDR3 bases are TGCGCCAGCAGTCAGAGACTAGCGGGAGAGAGAGTCTACGAGCAGTACTTC. It yields the protein CASSQRLAGERVYEQYF. Full variable domain (rest looked up from reference TRBV5-1 and TRBJ2-7): KAGVTQTPRYLIKTRGQQVTLSCSPISGHRSVSWYQQTPGQGLQFLFEYFSETQRNKGNFPGRFSGRQFSNSRSEMNVSTLELGDSALYLCASSQRLAGERVYEQYFGPGTRLTVT.